These T cell receptor beta chains were read from a single sample in a study of regulatory T cells in long-lasting Graves disease. TCRdb re-analysed the multiplex PCR reads in MiXCR, keeping a single row per CDR3 protein. This sample has hundreds of thousands of distinct CDR3 sequences; about 20% occur once, and the top ten carry around 12%. Sample: peripheral blood mononuclear cells (PBMCs), taken when the disease was refractory, from a patient treated with antithyroid drugs. Receptors originate from a female donor with Graves disease. Both conserved end residues are part of each CDR3. A D gene is named only where the DNA matches it firmly. Clone size appears in some rows only: once, few, many, or a class for an expanded clone.

TRBJ1-1	NA	TRBV29-1	many	CSVSAVSNTEAFF	TGCAGCGTTTCAGCGGTTTCAAACACTGAAGCTTTCTTT
TRBJ2-7	TRBD1	TRBV7-2	many	CASSSGTGYYEQYF	TGTGCCAGCAGCTCCGGGACAGGGTACTACGAGCAGTACTTC
TRBJ2-5	TRBD1	TRBV15	once	CANWTGYGTQYF	TGTGCCAACTGGACAGGGTATGGGACCCAGTACTTC
TRBJ1-3	NA	TRBV9	NA	CASSVEDGSGNTIYF	TGTGCCAGCAGCGTAGAAGACGGCTCTGGAAACACCATATATTTT
TRBJ2-7	NA	TRBV12-3/TRBV12-4	many	CASSFSAGAYEQYF	TGTGCCAGCAGTTTTAGTGCCGGAGCCTACGAGCAGTACTTC
TRBJ2-5	NA	TRBV30	NA	CAGLSGATQYF	TGTGCCGGCCTCTCGGGGGCGACCCAGTACTTC
TRBJ2-3	NA	TRBV28	NA	CASNPTAKERTDTQYF	TGTGCCAGCAACCCGACAGCAAAAGAACGCACAGATACGCAGTATTTT
TRBJ2-2	NA	TRBV20-1	few	CSARPDSRTGELFF	TGCAGTGCTAGACCCGACAGCCGCACCGGGGAGCTGTTTTTT
TRBJ1-1	NA	TRBV28	many	CASSLGGAGDTEAFF	TGTGCCAGCAGTTTGGGGGGCGCAGGGGACACTGAAGCTTTCTTT
TRBJ1-3	NA	TRBV20-1	many	CSARAFTGNTIYF	TGCAGTGCCAGGGCGTTCACTGGAAACACCATATATTTT
TRBJ2-7	NA	TRBV3-1	few	CASSRTGMREQYF	TGTGCCAGCAGCCGTACAGGGATGAGGGAGCAGTACTTC
TRBJ2-7	NA	TRBV27	few	CASSTRVAASYEQYF	TGTGCCAGCAGTACCCGGGTAGCGGCGTCCTACGAGCAGTACTTC
TRBJ1-5	NA	TRBV28	many	CASSLDSGFSNQPQHF	TGTGCCAGCAGTTTGGACAGCGGTTTTAGCAATCAGCCCCAGCATTTT
TRBJ1-5	NA	TRBV6-5	many	CASSYSGGRQPQHF	TGTGCCAGCAGTTACTCGGGGGGCAGGCAGCCCCAGCATTTT
TRBJ1-5	TRBD1	TRBV2	many	CASSPRQGGNQPQHF	TGTGCCAGCAGTCCCCGACAGGGTGGCAATCAGCCCCAGCATTTT
TRBJ1-1	TRBD1	TRBV7-9	NA	CASREGGARSEAFF	TGTGCCAGCAGGGAAGGGGGCGCGCGTTCTGAAGCTTTCTTT
TRBJ2-2	TRBD1	TRBV19	once	CASDTGAPFTGELFF	TGTGCCAGTGACACAGGGGCCCCCTTCACCGGGGAGCTGTTTTTT
TRBJ2-3	TRBD2	TRBV7-9	NA	CASSGGDYRTDTQYF	TGTGCCAGCAGCGGCGGGGACTACCGCACAGATACGCAGTATTTT
TRBJ1-2	NA	TRBV6-1	few	CASSHEASGAGHGYTF	TGTGCCAGCAGTCACGAGGCGTCCGGAGCCGGTCATGGCTACACCTTC
TRBJ2-7	NA	TRBV6-1	medium-sized	CASRPGLNLNEQYF	TGTGCCAGCCGCCCCGGGCTGAATCTTAACGAGCAGTACTTC
TRBJ1-2	TRBD1	TRBV4-3	NA	CASSQENRGADYGYTF	TGCGCCAGCAGCCAAGAAAACAGGGGAGCCGACTATGGCTACACCTTC
TRBJ1-5	NA	TRBV28	many	CASSLLGEGDNQPQHF	TGTGCCAGCAGTTTATTGGGGGAGGGGGACAATCAGCCCCAGCATTTT
TRBJ2-7	TRBD2	TRBV4-3	NA	CASSQDQLAGGPYEQYF	TGCGCCAGCAGCCAAGATCAACTAGCGGGAGGGCCCTACGAGCAGTACTTC
TRBJ2-5	NA	TRBV7-2	few	CASSLRGREQETQYF	TGTGCCAGCAGCTTAAGGGGACGGGAGCAAGAGACCCAGTACTTC
TRBJ2-7	TRBD2	TRBV6-1	many	CASSELAGASAEQYF	TGTGCCAGCAGTGAGCTAGCGGGAGCTTCTGCCGAGCAGTACTTC
TRBJ1-5	NA	TRBV12-3/TRBV12-4	many	CASSLRTSDNQPQHF	TGTGCCAGCAGTTTGAGGACATCTGACAATCAGCCCCAGCATTTT
TRBJ2-1	NA	TRBV30	NA	CAWSPTQDQFF	TGTGCCTGGAGCCCCACCCAGGACCAGTTCTTC
TRBJ2-7	NA	TRBV11-1	NA	CASSLGTEGLYEQYF	TGTGCCAGCAGTTTGGGGACGGAGGGGCTTTACGAGCAGTACTTC
TRBJ2-5	TRBD2	TRBV11-1	NA	CASSILAGGSGETQYF	TGTGCCAGCAGCATCCTAGCGGGAGGGAGCGGAGAGACCCAGTACTTC
TRBJ1-1	NA	TRBV29-1	NA	CSVESTGTGSTEAFF	TGCAGCGTTGAAAGTACAGGCACGGGGAGCACTGAAGCTTTCTTT
TRBJ1-3	NA	TRBV30	NA	CAWSAWEGHGNTIYF	TGTGCCTGGAGTGCATGGGAGGGGCATGGAAACACCATATATTTT
TRBJ2-5	TRBD1	TRBV20-1	NA	CSAREMLGTGLRETQYF	TGCAGTGCTAGAGAGATGTTGGGGACAGGGTTAAGGGAGACCCAGTACTTC
TRBJ2-5	NA	TRBV6-4	many	CASSIESGGETQYF	TGTGCCAGCAGTATCGAATCCGGGGGCGAGACCCAGTACTTC
TRBJ1-4	TRBD1	TRBV10-3	NA	CAISRGQGNEKLFF	TGTGCCATCAGTAGGGGACAGGGCAATGAAAAACTGTTTTTT
TRBJ1-1	NA	TRBV5-1	NA	CASGLGFGPIIEAFF	TGCGCCAGCGGTCTTGGTTTTGGACCCATCATTGAAGCTTTCTTT
TRBJ2-5	TRBD2	TRBV2	many	CASSEGLAGGEETQYF	TGTGCCAGCAGTGAAGGGCTAGCGGGAGGGGAAGAGACCCAGTACTTC
TRBJ1-1	NA	TRBV30	NA	CAWSRSLSEAFF	TGTGCCTGGAGTAGGTCGCTGTCTGAAGCTTTCTTT
TRBJ2-5	NA	TRBV7-9	many	CASSLEGEMAQYF	TGTGCCAGCAGCTTAGAGGGAGAGATGGCCCAGTACTTC
TRBJ1-5	TRBD1	TRBV3-1	once	CASSYTGGGQPQHF	TGTGCCAGCAGCTACACAGGGGGTGGGCAGCCCCAGCATTTT
TRBJ1-4	NA	TRBV30	many	CAWSMKQNEKLFF	TGTGCCTGGAGTATGAAACAGAATGAAAAACTGTTTTTT
TRBJ2-1	NA	TRBV7-9	few	CASSPYRGASYNEQFF	TGTGCCAGCAGTCCCTACCGGGGGGCATCCTACAATGAGCAGTTCTTC
TRBJ1-1	NA	TRBV12-3/TRBV12-4	NA	CASSLGREAEAFF	TGTGCCAGCAGTTTAGGCAGGGAGGCTGAAGCTTTCTTT
TRBJ2-6	NA	TRBV19	NA	CASSIDRGFLSGANVLTF	TGTGCCAGTAGTATAGACAGGGGCTTTCTCTCTGGGGCCAACGTCCTGACTTTC
TRBJ1-6	NA	TRBV14	NA	CASSVNRANSPLHF	TGTGCCAGCAGCGTAAATAGGGCTAATTCACCCCTCCACTTT
TRBJ2-7	NA	TRBV28	many	CASSLVEQYF	TGTGCCAGCAGTTTGGTAGAGCAGTACTTC
TRBJ2-4	TRBD2	TRBV11-2	few	CASSYGGLARAPAKNIQYF	TGTGCCAGCAGCTACGGGGGACTAGCGAGGGCCCCCGCCAAAAACATTCAGTACTTC
TRBJ2-3	TRBD2	TRBV6-1	many	CASSASGSADTQYF	TGTGCCAGCAGTGCTAGCGGTTCGGCAGATACGCAGTATTTT
TRBJ1-4	NA	TRBV7-6	NA	CASHRGTGTNEKLFF	TGTGCCAGCCATAGAGGGACGGGGACTAATGAAAAACTGTTTTTT
TRBJ2-7	TRBD2	TRBV20-1	many	CSAMKSGRPHEQYF	TGCAGTGCTATGAAGAGCGGGAGGCCCCACGAGCAGTACTTC